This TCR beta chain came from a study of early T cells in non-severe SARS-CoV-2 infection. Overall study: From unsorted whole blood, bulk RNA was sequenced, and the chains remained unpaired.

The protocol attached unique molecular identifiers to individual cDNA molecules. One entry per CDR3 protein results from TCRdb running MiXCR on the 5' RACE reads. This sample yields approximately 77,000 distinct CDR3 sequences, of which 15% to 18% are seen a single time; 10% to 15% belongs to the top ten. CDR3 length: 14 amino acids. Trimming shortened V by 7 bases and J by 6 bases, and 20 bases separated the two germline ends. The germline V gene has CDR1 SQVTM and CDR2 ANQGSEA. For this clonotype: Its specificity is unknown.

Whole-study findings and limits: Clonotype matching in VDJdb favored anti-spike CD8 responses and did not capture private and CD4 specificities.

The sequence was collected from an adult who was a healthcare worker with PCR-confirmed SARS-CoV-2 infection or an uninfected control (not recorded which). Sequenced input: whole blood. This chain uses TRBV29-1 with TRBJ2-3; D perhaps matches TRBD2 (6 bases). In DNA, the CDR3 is TGCAGCGCCAACCCGGGGGTCGAGCCGGATACGCAGTATTTT. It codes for CSANPGVEPDTQYF.